These 23 T cell receptor beta chains came from one sample sequenced in a study of T-cell reconstitution after alpha-beta-depleted transplantation in children listed by TCRdb under 2016. Taken with the paper, the label for treatment or condition translates to: allogeneic hematopoietic cell transplantation with graft depleted of TCRalphabeta T cells and CD19 B cells. The library was prepared using PCR. For sequencing, an Illumina HiSeq 2500 was employed. Molecular barcoding was employed in the preparation of TCR libraries, with unique molecular identifiers being used to normalize TCRbeta repertoire quantification. TCRdb handled the public reads itself, with Q25 trimming in fastp and clone calling in MiXCR, and kept productive beta chains. Each CDR3 protein appears once, grouped with its most common genes and DNA. This sample lists about 58,000 distinct CDR3 sequences; 44% were detected once. The biggest ten clones account for 98% of the sample.

Source: PBMCs, mostly from graft donor cells, taken 360 days after TCRalphabeta/CD19-depleted stem cell transplant. The receptors here all came from a male patient aged 10 to 17 who had a stem cell transplant for acute lymphoblastic leukemia, so the T cells may come from the graft donor.

This clonotype was counted only a few times. The chain is built from TRBV5-1 and TRBJ2-3; 7 bases are shared with TRBD2. The V gene end was trimmed by 6 bases and the J gene end by 4 bases; junction bases not matched to a gene: 14. The length of the CDR3 is 16 residues. Germline loops: CDR1 SGHRS, CDR2 YFSETQ. The CDR3 region is CASTRTPSGIPDTQYF. CDR3 bases: TGCGCCAGCACTCGAACCCCCAGCGGGATTCCAGATACGCAGTATTTT.

The chain combines TRBV29-1 with TRBJ2-5, with a tentative D call TRBD1 (6 bases). V shed 0 bases and J shed 3 bases, with 17 bases lying between them. The length of the CDR3 is 16 residues. Germline values: CDR1 SQVTM, CDR2 ANQGSEA. The CDR3 sequence is CSVEDWGPLKEETQYF. CDR3 DNA sequence: TGCAGCGTTGAAGATTGGGGGCCCCTTAAGGAAGAGACCCAGTACTTC.

Regarding this clonotype: Germline is not matched at one junction end, which may reflect a read error. V usage is TRBV28 and J usage is TRBJ2-5; D unresolved. This CDR3 has 8 amino acids. Germline values: CDR1 MDHEN, CDR2 SYDVKM. CDR3 sequence reads: CASSLSDF. The CDR3 region has the DNA TGTGCCAGCAGTTTATCGGACTTC.

This clonotype has only a few counts. The chain couples TRBV27 to TRBJ2-7; maybe TRBD2 (7 bases). The V end lost 1 base, the J end lost 5 bases, and 12 bases lay between the germline ends. Germline V gene lookup returns CDR1 MNHEY and CDR2 SMNVEV (reference sequence). The CDR3 has 14 amino acids. The CDR3 DNA follows: TGTGCCAGCAGTTTATGGGGGGGCCGGGACGAGCAGTACTTC. It yields the protein CASSLWGGRDEQYF.

The chain is built from TRBV19 and TRBJ2-1; 7 bases are shared with TRBD1. Germline trimming cut 0 bases from V and 9 bases from J; bases unmatched to any gene: 8. CDR1 and CDR2 from the germline V gene are LNHDA and SQIVND (reference sequence). This CDR3 spans 15 amino acids. The CDR3: CASSIEGGLRSEQFF. CDR3 bases: TGTGCCAGTAGTATAGAAGGGGGCTTGAGGAGTGAGCAGTTCTTC.

CDR3 sequence: CASSTPVALSGYEQYF. CDR3 DNA: TGTGCCAGTAGCACCCCCGTAGCCCTCTCGGGGTACGAGCAGTACTTC. The rearrangement links TRBV28 to TRBJ2-7; a possible D gene is TRBD2 (5 bases). Germline V gene sequence: CDR1 MDHEN, CDR2 SYDVKM. V gave up 9 bases and J gave up 4 bases, with 25 bases separating them. There are 16 residues in the CDR3.

In its sample, this clonotype was seen a few times. V is TRBV29-1 and J is TRBJ1-2, with 7 nucleotides matching TRBD1. The CDR3 sequence is 13 residues long. Germline assignment: CDR1 SQVTM and CDR2 ANQGSEA. V shed 3 bases and J 2 bases; nucleotides not matched to a gene: 3. The CDR3: CSVDQDRNYGYTF. CDR3 nucleotides: TGCAGCGTTGACCAGGACAGGAACTATGGCTACACCTTC. The whole variable domain, remainder taken from reference TRBV29-1 and TRBJ1-2, is SAVISQKPSRDICQRGTSLTIQCQVDSQVTMMFWYRQQPGQSLTLIATANQGSEATYESGFVIDKFPISRPNLTFSTLTVSNMSPEDSSIYLCSVDQDRNYGYTFGSGTRLTVV.

The chain links TRBV12-3 or TRBV12-4 to TRBJ2-7, with no clear D. The CDR3 contains 13 residues. V lost 6 bases and J lost 7, with 16 bases in between. The CDR3 loop reads CASSPMGGEEQYF. CDR3 coding DNA: TGTGCCAGCAGCCCGATGGGTGGGGAAGAGCAGTACTTC.

The CDR3 nucleotides read TGTGCCAGCAGCGGGGAGACAGGATATCAGCCCCAGCATTTT. It codes for CASSGETGYQPQHF. The J gene is TRBJ1-5, the V gene TRBV7-8; the D gene is possibly TRBD1 (6 bases). The CDR3 covers 14 residues. In germline, CDR1 is SGHVS, CDR2 FQNEAQ. Trimming removed 5 bases at V and 5 bases at J, with 13 bases between.

The gene calls are TRBV4-1 and TRBJ1-1, with D hard to call. This CDR3 region has 14 residues. Germline V lookup: CDR1 MGHRA, CDR2 YSYEKL. The germline V and J ends were trimmed by 0 bases and 10 bases, with 15 bases remaining between them. For the CDR3, the DNA is TGCGCCAGCAGCCAAGATAGTCGGATATTAGGAGCTTTCTTT. Translating gives CASSQDSRILGAFF.

V and J are TRBV20-1 and TRBJ2-3, with D uncertain. The V and J ends lost 1 base and 2 bases respectively, with 13 bases between them. Germline CDR1 is DFQATT and CDR2 is SNEGSKA (reference sequence). The CDR3 has 15 amino acids. Here the CDR3 reads CSARAASEATDTQYF. The CDR3 DNA is TGCAGTGCTAGAGCCGCGAGCGAAGCCACAGATACGCAGTATTTT.

The rearrangement links TRBV20-1 to TRBJ2-1, with 10 bases aligning to TRBD2. After removal of 0 bases from V and 2 bases from J, the junction contained 4 bases not matched to a gene. The germline V gene encodes CDR1 DFQATT and CDR2 SNEGSKA (reference sequence). This CDR3 is 16 amino acids long. The CDR3 region is CSARDPGTSAYNEQFF. The CDR3 nucleotides read TGCAGTGCTAGAGATCCAGGGACTAGCGCCTACAATGAGCAGTTCTTC.

The J gene is TRBJ2-3, the V gene TRBV28; D possibly corresponds to TRBD2 (6 bases). Germline-derived CDR1 and CDR2 are MDHEN and SYDVKM. The CDR3 sequence is 13 residues long. V shed 8 bases and J shed 4 bases, with 13 bases lying between them. In nucleotides, the CDR3 is TGTGCCAGCCGGGAGATCAGTCCAGATACGCAGTATTTT. Amino acid sequence: CASREISPDTQYF.

This clonotype was seen a few times. The chain employs TRBV4-1 and TRBJ2-4, with D possibly being TRBD1 (5 bases). CDR3 length: 14 amino acids. Germline-derived CDR1 and CDR2 are MGHRA and YSYEKL. Trimming took off 5 bases at V and 3 bases at J, with 11 bases between the two ends. This CDR3 is CASSTRQYKNIQYF. CDR3 nucleotides: TGCGCCAGCAGCACCCGACAGTACAAAAACATTCAGTACTTC.

This chain uses TRBV3-1 with TRBJ2-3; 9 bases are a match to TRBD2. This CDR3 contains 17 residues. V was clipped by 3 bases and J by 5 bases; unmatched bases: 12. Germline values: CDR1 LGHDT, CDR2 YNNKEL (reference sequence). The CDR3 DNA follows: TGTGCCAGCAGCCAGTCGGCGGGAGGGCCGGATGAAGATACGCAGTATTTT. Translation: CASSQSAGGPDEDTQYF.

The chain has TRBV28 and TRBJ1-4; D perhaps matches TRBD1 (6 bases). V was trimmed by 0 bases and J by 1 base, leaving 9 bases between them. Germline loops: CDR1 MDHEN, CDR2 SYDVKM. The CDR3 spans 16 residues. The CDR3 loop is CASSLWTGLTNEKLFF. CDR3 DNA: TGTGCCAGCAGTTTATGGACAGGTTTAACTAATGAAAAACTGTTTTTT.

This chain connects TRBV3-1 to TRBJ2-7; TRBD1 matches at 8 bases. Germline CDR1 is LGHDT and CDR2 is YNNKEL (reference sequence). The trim removed 3 bases at V and 4 bases at J, leaving 8 bases unmatched. The CDR3 contains 15 residues. The CDR3 here is CASSHPGTGLYEQYF. CDR3 nucleotide sequence: TGTGCCAGCAGCCATCCCGGGACAGGCTTGTACGAGCAGTACTTC.

Only a few counts were recorded for this clonotype. The chain is built from TRBV6-5 and TRBJ2-2; D unresolved. V shed 0 bases and J shed 5 bases, with 7 bases lying between them. The CDR3 is 14 amino acids. From germline, CDR1 is MNHEY and CDR2 SVGAGI. CDR3 residues: CASSYSPSTGELFF. The CDR3 nucleotides are TGTGCCAGCAGTTACTCCCCCTCGACCGGGGAGCTGTTTTTT.

This clonotype was detected only a few times. The rearrangement uses TRBV29-1 and TRBJ2-1; 15 bases are a match to TRBD2. CDR1 and CDR2 (germline): SQVTM, ANQGSEA. V dropped 6 bases and J dropped 0; count of bases not matched to a gene: 6. This CDR3 region has 17 residues. The chain's CDR3 is CSVAGTSGGTSYNEQFF. CDR3 DNA sequence: TGCAGCGTCGCCGGGACTAGCGGGGGGACCTCCTACAATGAGCAGTTCTTC.

This chain uses TRBV18 with TRBJ2-1; 7 bases align to TRBD1. CDR1 and CDR2 from the germline V gene are KGHSH and LQKENI. The CDR3 has 14 amino acids. Trimming at V came to 3 bases and at J to 6 bases, leaving 5 bases not matched to a gene. CDR3 amino acids: CASSPEGAANEQFF. Written as DNA, the CDR3 is TGTGCCAGCTCACCTGAGGGGGCGGCCAATGAGCAGTTCTTC.

This clonotype showed up just a few times. The V gene is TRBV29-1, the J gene TRBJ2-7; a possible D gene is TRBD2 (6 bases). Trimming cost V 6 bases and J 3 bases, with 12 bases left between them. CDR1 is SQVTM and CDR2 is ANQGSEA in the germline V gene. The CDR3 runs to 12 residues. The CDR3 DNA reads TGCAGCGTGGCGGGAAACGACTACGAGCAGTACTTC. This translates into CSVAGNDYEQYF.

The sample holds a few counts of this clonotype. The chain couples TRBV12-3 or TRBV12-4 to TRBJ1-1; D gene ambiguous. V lost 4 bases, J lost 1 base, and 4 bases lay in between. CDR3 length: 12 amino acids. DNA of the CDR3: TGTGCCAGCAGTTCAGGGAACACTGAAGCTTTCTTT. Its protein is CASSSGNTEAFF.

The chain carries TRBV20-1 and TRBJ2-7, with D unresolved. V lost 0 bases and J lost 3, with 9 bases in between. The V gene's germline CDR1 is DFQATT and CDR2 SNEGSKA (reference sequence). The CDR3 sequence is 13 residues long. The CDR3 sequence is CSAREALNYEQYF. The CDR3 DNA follows: TGCAGTGCTAGAGAGGCCCTTAACTACGAGCAGTACTTC.